This entry lists 30 T cell receptor beta chains sequenced from one sample in a study of blood T cell repertoires in COVID-19. The table came from immunoSEQ multiplex PCR; TCRdb's copy has only in-frame clones and leaves some out. The profile covers 250,000 or so clones, with approximately 85% appearing a single time and approximately 1.9% taken by the ten largest. The sequencing input was PBMCs or T cells enriched from blood (not recorded which). These receptors all come from a woman in her forties or fifties who had recovered from COVID-19.

V and J are TRBV10-3 and TRBJ2-7, with D unresolved. The V and J ends lost 4 bases and 6 bases respectively, with 13 bases between them. The germline V gene has CDR1 ENHRY and CDR2 SYGVKD. The CDR3 has 13 residues. In nucleotides, the CDR3 is TGTGCCATCAGTGGTGGTGAGGTGGGCGAGCAGTACTTC. Its protein is CAISGGEVGEQYF.

The chain links TRBV2 to TRBJ2-5, with TRBD1 matching over 9 bases. V lost 1 base, J lost 4 bases, and 1 base stayed unmatched. Germline values: CDR1 SNHLY, CDR2 FYNNEI. The CDR3 consists of 14 residues. This chain's CDR3 is CASSEDRGRETQYF. CDR3 in DNA: TGTGCCAGCAGTGAAGACAGGGGGCGAGAGACCCAGTACTTC.

This clone was detected a few times. The chain carries TRBV7-2 and TRBJ2-1; possible D gene TRBD2, 6 bases. Germline assignment: CDR1 SGHTA and CDR2 FQGNSA. Trimming removed 5 bases at V and 0 bases at J, with 17 bases between. CDR3 size: 17 residues. The CDR3 spells CASSIRLGGSSYNEQFF. In nucleotides, the CDR3 is TGTGCCAGCAGCATCCGGCTGGGAGGTAGCTCCTACAATGAGCAGTTCTTC.

This chain connects TRBV6-5 to TRBJ1-1; 7 bases align to TRBD1. Germline values: CDR1 MNHEY, CDR2 SVGAGI. V was clipped by 0 bases and J by 7 bases; unmatched bases: 8. The CDR3 has 15 amino acids. The CDR3 nucleotides are TGTGCCAGCAGTTACTCGACGAGGGGGCGCGGTGAAGCTTTCTTT. Translating gives CASSYSTRGRGEAFF.

The chain uses TRBV6-5 and TRBJ1-5, with a weak D call TRBD1 (6 bases). CDR3 length: 13 amino acids. CDR1 and CDR2 (germline): MNHEY, SVGAGI. V lost 5 bases to trimming and J lost 7 bases, with 12 bases between them. The CDR3 reads CASSQQGEQPQHF. CDR3 DNA: TGTGCCAGCAGTCAACAGGGTGAGCAGCCCCAGCATTTT.

The chain has TRBV19 and TRBJ1-6; D gene ambiguous. Germline loops: CDR1 LNHDA, CDR2 SQIVND (reference sequence). The CDR3 is 15 residues long. V lost 5 bases, J lost 8 bases, and 16 bases lay in between. The CDR3 reads CASSVLAGSYSPLHF. CDR3 bases: TGTGCCAGTAGTGTATTGGCAGGATCGTATTCACCCCTCCACTTT.

J is TRBJ2-5 and V is TRBV12-5; TRBD1 aligns across 7 bases. The germline gives CDR1 LGHNT, CDR2 FRNRAP. The CDR3 sequence is 15 residues long. V was pared by 1 base and J by 2 bases, with 4 bases of the junction left unmatched. The CDR3 is CASGLGGQVQETQYF. The CDR3 coding sequence is TGTGCTAGTGGTTTGGGTGGACAGGTTCAAGAGACCCAGTACTTC.

The rearrangement uses TRBV28 and TRBJ1-5; tentatively, D is TRBD1 (5 bases). Deletions cut 5 bases from V and 7 bases from J, with 9 bases between. Germline CDR1 MDHEN, CDR2 SYDVKM. The CDR3 covers 12 residues. For the CDR3, the DNA is TGTGCCAGCAGTCAGGGAAGCCAGCCCCAGCATTTT. Its translation: CASSQGSQPQHF.

V is TRBV5-1 and J is TRBJ2-1; D remains unclear. This CDR3 region has 14 residues. Trimming took 2 bases from V and 4 from J, leaving 10 bases between them. The germline CDR1 and CDR2 sequences are SGHRS and YFSETQ. CDR3 amino acids: CASSFVQSYNEQFF. CDR3 DNA sequence: TGCGCCAGCAGCTTTGTACAGTCATACAATGAGCAGTTCTTC.

The chain uses TRBV19 and TRBJ2-1, with D possibly TRBD2 on 6 matching bases. The CDR3 runs 16 residues. Germline V gene lookup returns CDR1 LNHDA and CDR2 SQIVND (reference sequence). Trimming shortened V by 3 bases and J by 6 bases, and 18 bases separated the two germline ends. The CDR3 spells CASSMEGPRIFNEQFF. DNA of the CDR3: TGTGCCAGTAGTATGGAGGGGCCTAGAATCTTCAATGAGCAGTTCTTC.

This sequence joins TRBV28 and TRBJ1-2; tentatively, D is TRBD1 (6 bases). Trimming removed 9 bases at V and 4 bases at J, with 18 bases between. The CDR3 is made up of 14 amino acids. Germline CDR1 reads MDHEN; CDR2 reads SYDVKM. The CDR3 protein is CASALQGNFYGYTF. The CDR3 nucleotides read TGTGCCAGTGCCCTACAGGGAAATTTCTATGGCTACACCTTC.

This clone occurred once. The chain carries TRBV4-2 and TRBJ2-7; the match to TRBD2 covers 14 bases. CDR1 is LGHNA, CDR2 YNFKEQ, per germline. Trimming at V came to 4 bases and at J to 2 bases, leaving 1 base not matched to a gene. The CDR3 runs to 15 residues. The CDR3 region is CASSLGLAGAYEQYF. The CDR3 coding sequence is TGTGCCAGCAGCCTGGGACTAGCGGGAGCCTACGAGCAGTACTTC.

This clone came up once. Other DNA sequences from this sample encode an identical CDR3 as well. The chain's CDR3 is CASSLEGVTDTQYF. CDR3 DNA: TGCGCCAGCAGCTTGGAGGGGGTTACAGATACGCAGTATTTT. This chain uses TRBV5-1 with TRBJ2-3; TRBD1 might be the D (6 bases). V shed 0 bases and J shed 3 bases, with 8 bases lying between them. This CDR3 region has 14 residues. Germline loops: CDR1 SGHRS, CDR2 YFSETQ. Supplemented by reference TRBV5-1 and TRBJ2-3, the full variable domain reads KAGVTQTPRYLIKTRGQQVTLSCSPISGHRSVSWYQQTPGQGLQFLFEYFSETQRNKGNFPGRFSGRQFSNSRSEMNVSTLELGDSALYLCASSLEGVTDTQYFGPGTRLTVL.

This sequence joins TRBV6-5 and TRBJ2-7, with TRBD2 matching 8 bases. CDR3 size: 15 residues. V shed 6 bases, J shed 2 bases, and the junction held 9 bases outside the gene matches. From germline, CDR1 is MNHEY and CDR2 SVGAGI. The CDR3 reads CASSYRSGSAYEQYF. CDR3 nucleotides: TGTGCCAGCAGCTACCGGAGCGGGAGCGCCTACGAGCAGTACTTC.

The chain carries TRBV5-1 and TRBJ1-1; D might be TRBD1 (6 bases). CDR1 and CDR2 (germline): SGHRS, YFSETQ. V was clipped by 2 bases and J by 5 bases, with 13 bases between them. The CDR3 totals 14 residues. CDR3 sequence: CASSFGGLGTEAFF. The CDR3 DNA is TGCGCCAGCAGCTTCGGGGGGCTTGGGACTGAAGCTTTCTTT. Drawing the rest from reference TRBV5-1 and TRBJ1-1, the complete variable domain is KAGVTQTPRYLIKTRGQQVTLSCSPISGHRSVSWYQQTPGQGLQFLFEYFSETQRNKGNFPGRFSGRQFSNSRSEMNVSTLELGDSALYLCASSFGGLGTEAFFGQGTRLTVV.

This clone was observed once. The chain is built from TRBV27 and TRBJ2-1; 9 positions agree with TRBD2. V shed 4 bases and J 13 bases; nucleotides not matched to a gene: 5. This CDR3 has 12 residues. Germline V CDR1 and CDR2: MNHEY, SMNVEV (reference sequence). CDR3 DNA: TGTGCCAGCAGTTCCAGCGGGAGGAATCAGTTCTTC. It encodes CASSSSGRNQFF.

This rearrangement joins TRBV5-1 to TRBJ1-2, with D tentatively TRBD1 (6 bases). The germline V gene encodes CDR1 SGHRS and CDR2 YFSETQ. With 0 bases removed from V and 1 base from J, the gap between germline ends came to 10 bases. The CDR3 has 15 residues. CDR3 amino acids: CASSLDRVGNYGYTF. The CDR3 coding sequence is TGCGCCAGCAGCTTGGACAGGGTTGGTAACTATGGCTACACCTTC.

The chain has TRBV7-8 and TRBJ2-5, with a tentative D call TRBD2 (5 bases). Germline values: CDR1 SGHVS, CDR2 FQNEAQ. V lost 5 bases and J 5 bases, leaving 18 bases between the germline ends. The CDR3 loop spans 15 amino acids. The CDR3: CASSPPVPGGETQYF. CDR3 nucleotide sequence: TGTGCCAGCAGCCCTCCGGTCCCAGGCGGGGAGACCCAGTACTTC.

The chain has TRBV28 and TRBJ1-1; a possible D gene is TRBD1 (6 bases). V lost 5 bases, J lost 8 bases, and 12 bases lay in between. The germline V gene has CDR1 MDHEN and CDR2 SYDVKM. The CDR3 contains 12 residues. This chain's CDR3 is CASSPRGDEAFF. Written as DNA, the CDR3 is TGTGCCAGCAGTCCCAGGGGTGACGAAGCTTTCTTT.

This chain links TRBV7-8 with TRBJ2-2; 11 bases match TRBD2. The CDR3 is 14 residues long. The J segment lost 11 bases and the V segment lost 3 bases, leaving 5 bases of the junction unmatched. Germline CDR1 SGHVS, CDR2 FQNEAQ. CDR3 residues: CASSFVLAGGELFF. Written as DNA, the CDR3 is TGTGCCAGCAGCTTTGTGCTAGCGGGAGGCGAGCTGTTTTTT.

This chain joins TRBV11-2 and TRBJ1-3; D remains unclear. The CDR3 is 15 residues long. Trimming removed 3 bases at V and 0 bases at J, with 9 bases between. Germline V gene sequence: CDR1 SGHAT, CDR2 FQNNGV. This chain's CDR3 is CASSFTRFSGNTIYF. CDR3 DNA sequence: TGTGCCAGCAGCTTTACCAGGTTCTCTGGAAACACCATATATTTT.

J is TRBJ2-4 and V is TRBV27; 12 bases are shared with TRBD2. V lost 4 bases, J lost 7 bases, and 11 bases stayed unmatched. The CDR3 is made up of 17 amino acids. Germline values: CDR1 MNHEY, CDR2 SMNVEV (reference sequence). The CDR3 DNA is TGTGCCAGCAGTTCGCCTAGCGGGAGGGTAAATCGCAACATTCAGTACTTC. Its translation is CASSSPSGRVNRNIQYF.

Regarding this clone: At one end, the junction sequence differs from germline, possibly due to a read error. The chain carries TRBV28 and TRBJ1-5; possibly TRBD1 for D (6 bases). CDR3 length equals 12 residues. In germline, CDR1 is MDHEN, CDR2 SYDVKM. In DNA, the CDR3 is TGTGCCTCGACAGGTAGCTATCAGCCCCAGCATTTT. The encoded protein is CASTGSYQPQHF. The variable domain in full, with the rest retrieved from reference TRBV28 and TRBJ1-5, is DVKVTQSSRYLVKRTGEKVFLECVQDMDHENMFWYRQDPGLGLRLIYFSYDVKMKEKGDIPEGYSVSREKKERFSLILESASTNQTSMYLCASTGSYQPQHFGDGTRLSIL.

The chain uses TRBV2 and TRBJ1-5, with D possibly being TRBD1 (5 bases). There are 15 residues in the CDR3. Germline lookup yields CDR1 SNHLY and CDR2 FYNNEI. V was pared by 1 base and J by 7 bases, with 14 bases between. CDR3 sequence reads: CASSEDRLGLQPQHF. As DNA, the CDR3 is TGTGCCAGCAGTGAAGATAGGTTGGGGCTCCAGCCCCAGCATTTT.

The chain has TRBV18 and TRBJ2-1; unclear D gene. Germline V gene lookup returns CDR1 KGHSH and CDR2 LQKENI. V was pared by 6 bases and J by 15 bases, with 18 bases between. The CDR3 is 12 amino acids. CDR3 sequence reads: CASSTTRLGWFF. The CDR3 DNA reads TGTGCCAGCTCGACCACCCGGCTAGGTTGGTTCTTC. Based on the CDR3 plus reference TRBV18 and TRBJ2-1, the full variable domain is NAGVMQNPRHLVRRRGQEARLRCSPMKGHSHVYWYRQLPEEGLKFMVYLQKENIIDESGMPKERFSAEFPKEGPSILRIQQVVRGDSAAYFCASSTTRLGWFFGPGTRLTVL.

Written as DNA, the CDR3 is TGTGCCATCAGGAGACAGGGGGCTAATTCACCCCTCCACTTT. As protein: CAIRRQGANSPLHF. The chain couples TRBV10-3 to TRBJ1-6, with 10 bases lining up with TRBD1. After removal of 6 bases from V and 6 bases from J, the junction contained 2 bases not matched to a gene. Germline CDR1 ENHRY, CDR2 SYGVKD. CDR3 length: 14 residues.

The genes are TRBV18 and TRBJ2-3, with TRBD1 matching 10 bases. V lost 4 bases and J lost 4; bases outside the gene matches: 14. This CDR3 is built from 18 residues. Germline V gives CDR1 KGHSH, CDR2 LQKENI. CDR3 sequence (DNA): TGTGCCAGCTCACAAGTCCCGGGACAGGGGCAGGACTCAGATACGCAGTATTTT. Amino acid sequence: CASSQVPGQGQDSDTQYF.

V usage is TRBV7-2 and J usage is TRBJ2-7, with 8 nucleotides matching TRBD2. Trimming removed 0 bases from V and 4 bases from J; junction bases left unmatched: 8. Per the germline V gene, CDR1 is SGHTA and CDR2 is FQGNSA. This CDR3 region has 16 residues. CDR3 bases: TGTGCCAGCAGCTTAGCAGCCAGCGGGAGTGGTTACGAGCAGTACTTC. Translating gives CASSLAASGSGYEQYF.

V is TRBV29-1 and J is TRBJ1-3, with a possible D match to TRBD1 (5 bases). Trimming pared 4 bases from V and 3 bases from J, leaving 10 bases between. Looked up from germline, CDR1 is SQVTM and CDR2 is ANQGSEA. This CDR3 has 13 amino acids. The CDR3 region has the DNA TGCAGCGTTGGGCAGGGTCATGGAAACACCATATATTTT. Protein product: CSVGQGHGNTIYF. Based on the CDR3 plus reference TRBV29-1 and TRBJ1-3, the full variable domain is SAVISQKPSRDICQRGTSLTIQCQVDSQVTMMFWYRQQPGQSLTLIATANQGSEATYESGFVIDKFPISRPNLTFSTLTVSNMSPEDSSIYLCSVGQGHGNTIYFGEGSWLTVV.

The rearrangement links TRBV28 to TRBJ2-1; D not resolved. The CDR3 extends over 13 amino acids. The germline CDR1 and CDR2 sequences are MDHEN and SYDVKM. V was trimmed by 2 bases and J by 6 bases, leaving 8 bases between them. The CDR3 DNA follows: TGTGCCAGCAGTTTAAGTTACAGCAATGAGCAGTTCTTC. Amino acids: CASSLSYSNEQFF.